Presented here are 3 T cell receptor beta chains from one specimen sequenced in a study of T cell responses to AZD1222 COVID-19 vaccine. Clones were read by immunoSEQ multiplex PCR, and TCRdb kept only the in-frame ones, dropping some. The sample carries some 180,000 clones, about 93% recorded once. The material sequenced was peripheral blood, taken 28 days after the second dose of the MenACWY control vaccine. The receptors were sampled from an adult who received the MenACWY meningococcal vaccine as a control.

This chain links TRBV3-1 (or the pseudogene TRBV3-2) with TRBJ1-1; D unclear. The ends were cut back, 1 base at V and 1 base at J, with 13 bases in the middle. This CDR3 is 16 amino acids long. The germline V gene has CDR1 LGHDT and CDR2 YNNKEL (reference sequence). CDR3 sequence: CASSQVSLEQNTEAFF. The CDR3 region has the DNA TGTGCCAGCAGCCAAGTGTCACTTGAGCAGAACACTGAAGCTTTCTTT.

The chain links TRBV18 to TRBJ2-1; 9 bases map to TRBD1. The CDR3 is 13 residues long. Germline trimming cut 2 bases from V and 9 bases from J; bases unmatched to any gene: 2. CDR1 KGHSH and CDR2 LQKENI come from the germline V gene. CDR3 protein: CASSPGTGLEQFF. In nucleotides, the CDR3 is TGTGCCAGCTCACCAGGGACAGGGCTTGAGCAGTTCTTC. Full variable domain (rest looked up from reference TRBV18 and TRBJ2-1): NAGVMQNPRHLVRRRGQEARLRCSPMKGHSHVYWYRQLPEEGLKFMVYLQKENIIDESGMPKERFSAEFPKEGPSILRIQQVVRGDSAAYFCASSPGTGLEQFFGPGTRLTVL.

The rearrangement joins TRBV29-1 to TRBJ1-2; tentative D call: TRBD1 (6 bases). Between the trimmed V and J ends, which lost 3 bases and 0 bases, there was a span of 8 bases. Germline loops: CDR1 SQVTM, CDR2 ANQGSEA. CDR3 size: 13 residues. The CDR3, as DNA: TGCAGCGTTGAGAACAGGGCTAACTATGGCTACACCTTC. Amino acids: CSVENRANYGYTF.